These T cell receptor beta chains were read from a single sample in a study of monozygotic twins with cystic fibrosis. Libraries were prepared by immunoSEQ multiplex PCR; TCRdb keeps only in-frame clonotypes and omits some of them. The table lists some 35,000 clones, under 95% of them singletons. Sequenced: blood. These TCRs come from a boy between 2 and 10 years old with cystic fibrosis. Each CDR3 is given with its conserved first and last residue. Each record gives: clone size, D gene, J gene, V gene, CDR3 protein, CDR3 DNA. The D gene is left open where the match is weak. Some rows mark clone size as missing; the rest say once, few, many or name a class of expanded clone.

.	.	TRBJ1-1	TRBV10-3	CAISSGGLQFNTEAFF	TGTGCCATCAGTTCCGGGGGCCTACAGTTTAACACTGAAGCTTTCTTT
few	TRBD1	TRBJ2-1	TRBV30	CALSGTGDNEQFF	TGTGCTCTTTCCGGGACAGGGGACAATGAGCAGTTCTTC
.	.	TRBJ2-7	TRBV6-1	CASSELLRLYF	TGTGCCAGCAGTGAACTCCTACGGCTGTACTTC
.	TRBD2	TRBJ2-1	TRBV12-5	CASHLAGVKFRSSYNEQFF	TGTGCTAGTCACCTAGCGGGGGTAAAATTTCGGAGCTCCTACAATGAGCAGTTCTTC
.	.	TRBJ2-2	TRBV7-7	CASSLEIAGELFF	TGTGCCAGCAGTCTCGAGATTGCTGGGGAGCTGTTTTTT
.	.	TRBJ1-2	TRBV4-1	CASSLSRTEGYTF	TGCGCCAGCAGCCTTAGCAGGACCGAGGGCTACACCTTC
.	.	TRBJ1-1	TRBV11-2	CASSLGTYPEAFF	TGTGCCAGCAGCCTAGGGACCTACCCTGAAGCTTTCTTT
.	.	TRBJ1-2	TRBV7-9	CASSSPDPNYGYTF	TGTGCCAGCAGCTCACCGGACCCTAACTATGGCTACACCTTC
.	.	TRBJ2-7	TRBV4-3	CASSQAGTTGHEQYF	TGCGCCAGCAGCCAAGCCGGTACCACCGGGCACGAGCAGTACTTC
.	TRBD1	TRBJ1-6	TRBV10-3	CAISDRGDSPLHF	TGTGCCATCAGTGACAGGGGGGACTCACCCCTCCACTTT
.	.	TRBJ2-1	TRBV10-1	CASSELRGGEQFF	TGCGCCAGCAGTGAATTAAGGGGGGGTGAGCAGTTCTTC
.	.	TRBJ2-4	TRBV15	CATSREEDIQYF	TGTGCCACCAGCAGAGAAGAAGACATTCAGTACTTC
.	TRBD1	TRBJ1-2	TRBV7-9	CASSPSRTGGPPNYGYTF	TGTGCCAGCAGCCCTAGTAGGACAGGGGGCCCTCCTAACTATGGCTACACCTTC
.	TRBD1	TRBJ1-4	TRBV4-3	CASSQGSGTGAFDEKLFF	TGCGCCAGCAGCCAAGGTTCGGGGACAGGGGCGTTTGATGAAAAACTGTTTTTT
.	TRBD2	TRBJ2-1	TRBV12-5	CASGRPGLAVDNEQFF	TGTGCTAGTGGCCGACCGGGACTAGCGGTAGACAATGAGCAGTTCTTC
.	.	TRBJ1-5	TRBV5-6	CASSRDPNQPQHF	TGTGCCAGCAGCCGGGACCCCAATCAGCCCCAGCATTTT
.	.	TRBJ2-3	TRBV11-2	CASSSTGLSTDTQYF	TGTGCCAGCAGCTCCACGGGCTTGAGCACAGATACGCAGTATTTT
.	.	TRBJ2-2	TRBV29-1	CSVEEGLPGELFF	TGCAGCGTTGAAGAGGGTCTACCCGGGGAGCTGTTTTTT
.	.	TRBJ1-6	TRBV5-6	CASSLSNSPLHF	TGTGCCAGCAGCTTGAGTAATTCACCCCTCCACTTT
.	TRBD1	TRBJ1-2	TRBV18	CASSPGQGAYYGYTF	TGTGCCAGCTCACCGGGGCAGGGGGCTTACTATGGCTACACCTTC
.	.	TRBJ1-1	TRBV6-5	CASSFYRVGVNTEAFF	TGTGCCAGCAGTTTCTACAGGGTCGGGGTGAACACTGAAGCTTTCTTT
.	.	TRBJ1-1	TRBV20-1	CSAGVAEAFF	TGCAGTGCGGGAGTAGCTGAAGCTTTCTTT
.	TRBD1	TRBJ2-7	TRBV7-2	CASSLAQGDLAYEQYF	TGTGCCAGCAGCTTAGCGCAGGGGGATTTGGCCTACGAGCAGTACTTC
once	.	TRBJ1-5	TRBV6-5	CASSYSDGAGAQHF	TGTGCCAGCAGTTACTCGGACGGAGCGGGGGCCCAGCATTTT
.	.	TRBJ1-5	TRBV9	CASSVEGGNQPQHF	TGTGCCAGCAGCGTAGAAGGGGGCAATCAGCCCCAGCATTTT
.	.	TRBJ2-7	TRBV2	CASSEAAHTVEQYF	TGTGCCAGCAGTGAAGCGGCCCACACCGTCGAGCAGTACTTC
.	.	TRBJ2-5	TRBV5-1	CASRFTGSIQETQYF	TGCGCCAGCCGTTTCACAGGGTCCATCCAAGAGACCCAGTACTTC
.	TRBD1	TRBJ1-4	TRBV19	CATADRLKEKLFF	TGTGCCACCGCGGACAGGCTAAAGGAAAAACTGTTTTTT
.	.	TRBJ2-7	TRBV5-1	CASSRQSTYEQYF	TGCGCCAGCAGCAGACAGTCCACCTACGAGCAGTACTTC
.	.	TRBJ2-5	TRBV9	CASSPESRGSTSLETQYF	TGTGCCAGCAGCCCTGAAAGCCGGGGCTCCACTTCGTTAGAGACCCAGTACTTC
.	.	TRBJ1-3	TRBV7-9	CASSSQGRTEHYSGNTIYF	TGTGCCAGCAGCTCTCAAGGTCGGACAGAGCATTACTCTGGAAACACCATATATTTT
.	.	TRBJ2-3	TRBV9	CASSADTSGRIITDTQYF	TGTGCCAGCAGCGCCGACACGTCGGGACGGATCATCACAGATACGCAGTATTTT
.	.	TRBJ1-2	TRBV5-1	CASSFGGGYGYTF	TGCGCCAGCAGCTTCGGCGGAGGTTATGGCTACACCTTC
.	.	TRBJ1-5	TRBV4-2	CASSQVVGAVHQPQHF	TGTGCCAGCAGCCAAGTAGTAGGGGCCGTCCATCAGCCCCAGCATTTT
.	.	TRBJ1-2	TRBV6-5	CASSPKDGPNYGYTF	TGTGCCAGCAGTCCCAAGGACGGTCCTAACTATGGCTACACCTTC
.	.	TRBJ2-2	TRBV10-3	CAISPARGGNTGELFF	TGTGCCATCAGTCCCGCGAGGGGGGGGAACACCGGGGAGCTGTTTTTT
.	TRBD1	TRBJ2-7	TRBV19	CASSKTPGTGVEQYF	TGTGCCAGTAGTAAGACCCCCGGGACAGGGGTAGAGCAGTACTTC
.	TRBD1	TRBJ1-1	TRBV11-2	CASSKLGQGIMNTEAFF	TGTGCCAGCAGCAAACTGGGACAGGGAATAATGAACACTGAAGCTTTCTTT
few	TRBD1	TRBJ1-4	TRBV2	CASNVGRGMEKLFF	TGTGCCAGCAACGTCGGCAGGGGGATGGAAAAACTGTTTTTT
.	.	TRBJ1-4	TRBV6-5	CASSSGGGKDEKLFF	TGTGCCAGCAGTTCTGGTGGGGGGAAGGATGAAAAACTGTTTTTT
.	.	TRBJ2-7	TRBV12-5	CATGVAGYYEQYF	TGTGCTACCGGAGTGGCAGGTTACTACGAGCAGTACTTC
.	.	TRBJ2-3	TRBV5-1	CASSPTGSGTDTQYF	TGCGCCAGCAGCCCCACGGGGTCCGGCACAGATACGCAGTATTTT
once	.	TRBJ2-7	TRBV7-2	CASSSRRDYEQYF	TGTGCCAGCAGCTCCAGGAGAGACTACGAGCAGTACTTC
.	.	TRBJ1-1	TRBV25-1	CASSTTGGDTEAFF	TGTGCCAGCAGTACAACCGGGGGGGACACTGAAGCTTTCTTT
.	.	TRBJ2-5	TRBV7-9	CASTINDGSETQYF	TGTGCCAGCACCATCAACGACGGTTCGGAGACCCAGTACTTC
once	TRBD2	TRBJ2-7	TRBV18	CASSPGLAGGPKSYEQYF	TGTGCCAGCTCACCTGGACTAGCGGGGGGACCGAAATCCTACGAGCAGTACTTC
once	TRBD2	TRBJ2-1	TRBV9	CASSGAGQGPYNEQFF	TGTGCCAGCAGCGGAGCGGGGCAGGGACCTTACAATGAGCAGTTCTTC
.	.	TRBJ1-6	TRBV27	CASSRDPVLNSPLHF	TGTGCCAGCAGCCGGGACCCAGTCCTTAATTCACCCCTCCACTTT